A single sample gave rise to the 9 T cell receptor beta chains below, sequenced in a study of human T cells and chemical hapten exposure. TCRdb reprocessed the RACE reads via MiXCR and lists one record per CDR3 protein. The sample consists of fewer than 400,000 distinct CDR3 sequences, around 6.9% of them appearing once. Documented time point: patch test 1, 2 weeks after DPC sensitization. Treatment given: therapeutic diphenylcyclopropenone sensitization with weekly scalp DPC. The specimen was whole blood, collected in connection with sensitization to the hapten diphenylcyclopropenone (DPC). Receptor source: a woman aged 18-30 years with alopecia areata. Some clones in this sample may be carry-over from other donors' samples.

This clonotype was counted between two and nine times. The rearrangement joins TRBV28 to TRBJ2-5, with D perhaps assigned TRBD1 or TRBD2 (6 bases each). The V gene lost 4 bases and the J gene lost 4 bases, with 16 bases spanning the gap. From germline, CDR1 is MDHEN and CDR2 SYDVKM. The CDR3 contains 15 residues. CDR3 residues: CASSSVTGASETQYF. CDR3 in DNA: TGTGCCAGCAGTTCCGTAACGGGGGCGTCAGAGACCCAGTACTTC.

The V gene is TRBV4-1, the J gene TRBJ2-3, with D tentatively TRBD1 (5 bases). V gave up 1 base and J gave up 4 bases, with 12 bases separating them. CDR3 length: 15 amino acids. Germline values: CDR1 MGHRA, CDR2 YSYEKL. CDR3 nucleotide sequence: TGCGCCAGCAGCCAAGGATGGGGCGGCCCAGATACGCAGTATTTT. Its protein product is CASSQGWGGPDTQYF.

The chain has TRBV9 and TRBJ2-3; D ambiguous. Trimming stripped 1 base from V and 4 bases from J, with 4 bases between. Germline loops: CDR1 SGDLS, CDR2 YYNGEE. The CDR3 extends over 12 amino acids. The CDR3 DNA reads TGTGCCAGCAGCGTAAACTCAGATACGCAGTATTTT. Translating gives CASSVNSDTQYF.

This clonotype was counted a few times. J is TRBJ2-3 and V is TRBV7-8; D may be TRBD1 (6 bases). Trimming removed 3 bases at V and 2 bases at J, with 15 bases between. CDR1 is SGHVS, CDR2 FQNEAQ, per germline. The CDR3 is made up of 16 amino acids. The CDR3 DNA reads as TGTGCCAGCAGCTTGGACAGATTTAACCCCACAGATACGCAGTATTTT. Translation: CASSLDRFNPTDTQYF.

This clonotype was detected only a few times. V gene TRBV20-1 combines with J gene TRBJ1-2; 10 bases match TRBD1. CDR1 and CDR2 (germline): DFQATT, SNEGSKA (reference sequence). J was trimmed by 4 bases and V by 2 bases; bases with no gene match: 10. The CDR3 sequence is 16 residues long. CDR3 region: CSARSRRTGGSYGYTF. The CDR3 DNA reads TGCAGTGCTAGATCGAGACGGACAGGGGGGTCCTATGGCTACACCTTC.

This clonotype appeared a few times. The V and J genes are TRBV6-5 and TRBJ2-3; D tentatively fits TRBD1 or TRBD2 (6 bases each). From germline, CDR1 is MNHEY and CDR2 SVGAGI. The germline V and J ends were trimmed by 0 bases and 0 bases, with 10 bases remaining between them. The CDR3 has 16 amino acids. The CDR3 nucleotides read TGTGCCAGCAGTTACTCGCGGGACACGAGCACAGATACGCAGTATTTT. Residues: CASSYSRDTSTDTQYF.

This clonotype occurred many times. CDR3 nucleotides: TGCAGTGCTAGAGCCGCCGGGCTAGCGGGGGGGCGCGAGCAGTACTTC. Residues: CSARAAGLAGGREQYF. The V gene is TRBV20-1, the J gene TRBJ2-7; the match to TRBD2 covers 12 bases. Germline values: CDR1 DFQATT, CDR2 SNEGSKA (reference sequence). The CDR3 has 16 amino acids. J was trimmed by 6 bases and V by 1 base; bases with no gene match: 10.

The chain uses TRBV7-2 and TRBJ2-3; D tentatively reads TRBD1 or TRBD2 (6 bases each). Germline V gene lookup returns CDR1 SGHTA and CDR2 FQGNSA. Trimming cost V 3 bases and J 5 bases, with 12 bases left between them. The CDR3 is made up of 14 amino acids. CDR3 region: CASSFRGRGDTQYF. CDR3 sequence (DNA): TGTGCCAGCAGCTTTCGGGGGCGAGGAGATACGCAGTATTTT.

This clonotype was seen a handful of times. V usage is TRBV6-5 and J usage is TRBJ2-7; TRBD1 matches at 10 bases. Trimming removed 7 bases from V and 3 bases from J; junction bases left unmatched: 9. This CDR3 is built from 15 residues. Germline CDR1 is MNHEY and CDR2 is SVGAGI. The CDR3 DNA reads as TGTGCCAGCAAGACCGGGACAGGGGACGGCTACGAGCAGTACTTC. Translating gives CASKTGTGDGYEQYF.